The 19 T cell receptor beta chains presented below share a single source sample, sequenced in a study of cytomegalovirus exposure and HLA in healthy donors. PCR involved 60 Vbeta and 13 Jbeta primers. Sequencing used immunoSEQ multiplex PCR; TCRdb keeps in-frame clones, though not all of them. Among approximately 120,000 clones listed, approximately 70% were seen once. The sample consisted of PBMCs. The source of these receptors is a man aged 60-69 years in good health and CMV-seropositive.

The chain has TRBV5-5 and TRBJ2-7; D is undetermined. Germline CDR1 is SGHKS and CDR2 is YYEKEE (reference sequence). The ends were cut back, 3 bases at V and 1 base at J, with 26 bases in the middle. The CDR3 totals 19 residues. In DNA form, the CDR3 reads TGTGCCAGCAGCTCATCCGGCCCGTGGGCCGACCAGGCTTCCTACGAGCAGTACTTC. It encodes CASSSSGPWADQASYEQYF.

The rearrangement links TRBV5-1 to TRBJ2-3; 10 nucleotides line up with TRBD1. V shed 4 bases, J shed 5 bases, and the junction held 4 bases outside the gene matches. This CDR3 region has 14 residues. The germline V gene encodes CDR1 SGHRS and CDR2 YFSETQ. This CDR3 reads CASSPGQGLDTQYF. CDR3 nucleotides: TGCGCCAGCAGCCCGGGACAGGGGCTAGATACGCAGTATTTT.

This chain links TRBV10-2 with TRBJ1-6, with a tentative D call TRBD1 (5 bases). Per the germline V gene, CDR1 is WSHSY and CDR2 is SAAADI. This CDR3 is 16 amino acids long. The V end lost 3 bases, the J end lost 10 bases, and 19 bases lay between the germline ends. The CDR3: CASSEARSNGHSPLHF. The DNA of the CDR3 is TGCGCCAGCAGTGAAGCTCGGTCAAACGGACACTCACCCCTCCACTTT.

The V call is TRBV7-3, the J call TRBJ1-1, with no clear D. The CDR3 runs 13 residues. The germline V gene encodes CDR1 SGHTA and CDR2 FQGTGA. V dropped 5 bases and J dropped 3 bases, with 10 bases sitting between them. The CDR3 here is CASSPERDTEAFF. CDR3 coding DNA: TGTGCCAGCAGCCCGGAGAGGGACACTGAAGCTTTCTTT.

This chain uses TRBV30 with TRBJ1-1; D gene ambiguous. This CDR3 comprises 11 residues. The V gene's germline CDR1 is GTSNPN and CDR2 SVGIG (reference sequence). V dropped 0 bases and J dropped 4 bases, with 3 bases sitting between them. CDR3 in DNA: TGTGCCTGGAGTGTACTCACTGAAGCTTTCTTT. Protein product: CAWSVLTEAFF.

This clone was found once. The chain combines TRBV5-4 with TRBJ1-2; D not resolved. From germline, CDR1 is SGHNT and CDR2 YYREEE (reference sequence). Deletions cut 3 bases from V and 3 bases from J, with 15 bases between. The length of the CDR3 is 15 residues. The CDR3 region is CASSSGMTGYYGYTF. CDR3 DNA: TGTGCCAGCAGCTCGGGAATGACGGGTTACTATGGCTACACCTTC.

This clone was found once. The rearrangement uses TRBV20-1 and TRBJ2-3; D unresolved. CDR3 length: 11 residues. Trimming cost V 7 bases and J 2 bases, with 7 bases left between them. CDR1 is DFQATT, CDR2 SNEGSKA, per germline (reference sequence). DNA for the CDR3: TGCAGTGTAGATCACACAGATACGCAGTATTTT. Translated: CSVDHTDTQYF.

This chain joins TRBV7-3 and TRBJ2-1; D unresolved. Germline CDR1 SGHTA, CDR2 FQGTGA. The CDR3 spans 13 residues. Trimming took off 5 bases at V and 6 bases at J, with 11 bases between the two ends. DNA of the CDR3: TGTGCCAGCAGCCCACCGTCAGGCAATGAGCAGTTCTTC. It codes for CASSPPSGNEQFF.

This rearrangement joins TRBV18 to TRBJ2-1, with D tentatively TRBD1 (6 bases). The CDR3 length is 15 residues. CDR1 KGHSH and CDR2 LQKENI come from the germline V gene. V dropped 2 bases and J dropped 7 bases, with 15 bases sitting between them. CDR3 residues: CASSPVQGRTNEQFF. As DNA, the CDR3 is TGTGCCAGCTCACCAGTCCAGGGGCGAACGAATGAGCAGTTCTTC.

This chain joins TRBV29-1 and TRBJ1-3; 9 nucleotides agree with TRBD1. The CDR3 has 13 residues. V was pared by 7 bases and J by 8 bases, with 9 bases of the junction left unmatched. CDR1 is SQVTM and CDR2 is ANQGSEA in the germline V gene. This CDR3 is CSAGQGVSDTIYF. CDR3 nucleotides: TGCAGCGCGGGACAGGGAGTTTCGGACACCATATATTTT.

The genes are TRBV29-1 and TRBJ1-1; 7 bases map to TRBD1. CDR3 length equals 13 residues. V shed 6 bases, J shed 0 bases, and the junction held 4 bases outside the gene matches. Germline V lookup: CDR1 SQVTM, CDR2 ANQGSEA. CDR3 sequence (DNA): TGCAGCGTGGGGGACAGCATGAACACTGAAGCTTTCTTT. It is translated as CSVGDSMNTEAFF. The full variable domain, its missing parts supplied by reference TRBV29-1 and TRBJ1-1, is SAVISQKPSRDICQRGTSLTIQCQVDSQVTMMFWYRQQPGQSLTLIATANQGSEATYESGFVIDKFPISRPNLTFSTLTVSNMSPEDSSIYLCSVGDSMNTEAFFGQGTRLTVV.

This chain joins TRBV5-5 and TRBJ2-7; a weak D match, TRBD2 (5 bases). Trimming took 0 bases from V and 6 from J, leaving 16 bases between them. From germline, CDR1 is SGHKS and CDR2 YYEKEE (reference sequence). There are 15 residues in the CDR3. CDR3: CASSLAGMIPLEQYF. CDR3 sequence (DNA): TGTGCCAGCAGCTTGGCCGGGATGATCCCTCTCGAGCAGTACTTC.

CDR3 protein: CASRTRVGTDTQYF. CDR3 DNA sequence: TGTGCCAGCAGAACCAGGGTTGGCACAGATACGCAGTATTTT. This chain connects TRBV6-6 to TRBJ2-3; the D gene is possibly TRBD1 (5 bases). This CDR3 spans 14 amino acids. V lost 6 bases, J lost 1 base, and 11 bases lay in between. Germline CDR1 and CDR2: MNHNY and SVGAGI (reference sequence).

This chain uses TRBV6-5 with TRBJ2-7; 7 nucleotides agree with TRBD2. The CDR3 covers 15 residues. J gave up 1 base and V 2 bases, and 5 bases lay outside the gene matches. From germline, CDR1 is MNHEY and CDR2 SVGAGI. The CDR3 loop is CASSYGGVTSYEQYF. The DNA of the CDR3 is TGTGCCAGCAGTTACGGGGGGGTTACATCCTACGAGCAGTACTTC.

The chain carries TRBV28 and TRBJ2-2; possible D gene TRBD1, 5 bases. Germline-derived CDR1 and CDR2 are MDHEN and SYDVKM. CDR3 length: 15 amino acids. Trimming removed 5 bases from V and 2 bases from J, with 12 bases in between. CDR3 sequence (DNA): TGTGCCAGCAGTCACAGTAGGGGAAACACCGGGGAGCTGTTTTTT. This translates into CASSHSRGNTGELFF.

J is TRBJ2-2 and V is TRBV11-2; TRBD2 matches 7 bases. J was trimmed by 4 bases and V by 4 bases; bases with no gene match: 6. The CDR3 runs to 15 residues. From germline, CDR1 is SGHAT and CDR2 FQNNGV. In DNA, the CDR3 is TGTGCCAGCAGCTCGCAGGGAGGGGTCACCGGGGAGCTGTTTTTT. Protein product: CASSSQGGVTGELFF.

The chain couples TRBV6-1 to TRBJ1-1, with D perhaps matching TRBD1 (5 bases). CDR1 MNHNS and CDR2 SASEGT come from the germline V gene. The CDR3 spans 13 residues. V gave up 7 bases and J gave up 6 bases, with 15 bases separating them. CDR3 region: CASIRTTGSEAFF. CDR3 in DNA: TGTGCCAGCATTCGGACAACCGGATCTGAAGCTTTCTTT.

The chain carries TRBV30 and TRBJ1-5; D is uncertain. The CDR3 is made up of 13 amino acids. The ends were cut back, 2 bases at V and 1 base at J, with 6 bases in the middle. CDR1 GTSNPN and CDR2 SVGIG come from the germline V gene (reference sequence). The DNA of the CDR3 is TGTGCCTGGAGTTCAGGAAGCAATCAGCCCCAGCATTTT. The encoded protein is CAWSSGSNQPQHF.

Turning to this clone: Distinct nucleotide sequences in the sample also encode this CDR3. The genes are TRBV7-2 and TRBJ1-5; possible D gene TRBD1, 5 bases. Germline V gene data show CDR1 as SGHTA and CDR2 as FQGNSA. CDR3 length: 12 amino acids. Trimming stripped 3 bases from V and 6 bases from J, with 6 bases between. CDR3 bases: TGTGCCAGCAGCTTCGGGGGTCAGCCCCAGCATTTT. It is translated as CASSFGGQPQHF.